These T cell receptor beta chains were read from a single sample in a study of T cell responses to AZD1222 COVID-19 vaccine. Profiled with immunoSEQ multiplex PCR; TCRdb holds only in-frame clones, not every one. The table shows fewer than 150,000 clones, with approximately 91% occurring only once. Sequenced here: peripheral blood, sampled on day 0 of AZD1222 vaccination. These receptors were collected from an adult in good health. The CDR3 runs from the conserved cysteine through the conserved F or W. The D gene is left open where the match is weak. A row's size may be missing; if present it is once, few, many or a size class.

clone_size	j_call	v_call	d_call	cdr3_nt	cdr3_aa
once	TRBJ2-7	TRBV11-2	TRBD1	TGTGCCAGCAGCACCCGACAGGGAAAAAACTACGAGCAGTACTTC	CASSTRQGKNYEQYF
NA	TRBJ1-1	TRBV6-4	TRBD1	TGTGCCAGCAGTGACGGGACAGCTGGGACTGAAGCTTTCTTT	CASSDGTAGTEAFF
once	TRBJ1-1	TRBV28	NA	TGTGCCAGCAGTGCCCGGGGGGGAGGGCTCACTGAAGCTTTCTTT	CASSARGGGLTEAFF
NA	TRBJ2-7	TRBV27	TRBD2	TGTGCCAGCAGTTTATGGGGGGGGACTAGCGGGAACGAGCAGTACTTC	CASSLWGGTSGNEQYF
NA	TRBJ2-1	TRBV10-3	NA	TGTGCCATCAGCACTCCCCCCTACAATGAGCAGTTCTTC	CAISTPPYNEQFF
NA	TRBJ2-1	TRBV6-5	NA	TGTGCCAGCAGTTATCGACAGAGCTACAATGAGCAGTTCTTC	CASSYRQSYNEQFF
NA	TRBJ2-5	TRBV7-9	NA	TGTGCCAGCAGCTTAGCGGGAGCTAACCAAGAGACCCAGTACTTC	CASSLAGANQETQYF
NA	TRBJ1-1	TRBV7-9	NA	TGTGCCAGCAGCTTATTGGGGGCGCGGACTGAAGCTTTCTTT	CASSLLGARTEAFF
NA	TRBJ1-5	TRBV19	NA	TGTGCCAGTAGTAGTCAGGGGAGTTGGGGCAATCAGCCCCAGCATTTT	CASSSQGSWGNQPQHF
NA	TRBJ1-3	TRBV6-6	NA	TGTGCCACCGTAGGCCGCTCCTCTGGAAACACCATATATTTT	CATVGRSSGNTIYF
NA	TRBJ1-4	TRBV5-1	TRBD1	TGCGCCAGCAGCGGGGGACAGGGTAATGAAAAACTGTTTTTT	CASSGGQGNEKLFF